This TCR beta chain was profiled in a study of Graves' ophthalmopathy and Graves' hyperthyroidism. This clonotype was counted at least ten times. Its antigen is undetermined. Using RNA transcripts, the TCR beta CDR3 regions were amplified. The authors performed first-round RT-PCR with HTBI primers and then a second-round multiplex PCR. TCRdb independently ran MiXCR on the multiplex PCR reads; one entry per CDR3 protein. The sample has roughly 160,000 distinct CDR3 sequences; over 35% are singletons. Under 3 months in duration, the ophthalmopathy in affected donors had moderate-to-severe activity, CAS ≥3 and NOSPECS ≥4. Germline V gene data show CDR1 as SGHVS and CDR2 as FQNEAQ. The CDR3 spans 17 residues. V lost 3 bases and J 2 bases, leaving 19 bases between the germline ends. General study points: Ophthalmopathy progression prediction by the model yielded a sensitivity of about 71% and a specificity of around 72%.

The sequence was obtained from a woman aged 40-49 years with Graves' ophthalmopathy. The specimen sequenced was peripheral blood. V is TRBV7-8 and J is TRBJ2-5; possible D gene TRBD1, 6 bases. The CDR3 here is CASSFPDGQILQETQYF. In nucleotides, the CDR3 is TGTGCCAGCAGCTTCCCCGACGGACAGATTCTTCAAGAGACCCAGTACTTC.